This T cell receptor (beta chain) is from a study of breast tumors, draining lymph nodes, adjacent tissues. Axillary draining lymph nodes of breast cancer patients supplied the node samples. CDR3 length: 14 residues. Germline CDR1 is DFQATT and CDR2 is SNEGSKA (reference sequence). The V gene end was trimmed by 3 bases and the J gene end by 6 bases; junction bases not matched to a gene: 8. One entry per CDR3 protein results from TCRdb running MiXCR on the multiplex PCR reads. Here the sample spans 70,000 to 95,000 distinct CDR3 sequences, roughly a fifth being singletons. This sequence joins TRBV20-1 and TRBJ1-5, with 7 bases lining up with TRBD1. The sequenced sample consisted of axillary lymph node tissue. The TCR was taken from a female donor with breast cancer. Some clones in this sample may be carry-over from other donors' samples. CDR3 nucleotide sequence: TGCAGTGCTAGCTACAGGGGAGCGAGTCAGCCCCAGCATTTT. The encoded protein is CSASYRGASQPQHF.